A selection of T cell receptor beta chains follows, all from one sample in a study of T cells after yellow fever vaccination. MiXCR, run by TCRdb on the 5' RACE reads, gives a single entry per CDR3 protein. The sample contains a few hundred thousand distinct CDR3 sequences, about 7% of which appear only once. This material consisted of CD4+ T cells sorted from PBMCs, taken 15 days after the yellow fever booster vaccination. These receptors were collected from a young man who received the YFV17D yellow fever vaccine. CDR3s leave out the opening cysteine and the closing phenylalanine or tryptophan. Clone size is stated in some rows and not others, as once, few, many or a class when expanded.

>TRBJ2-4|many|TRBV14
ASSQAGLAKNIQY
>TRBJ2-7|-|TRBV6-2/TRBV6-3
ASSPGQGGISYEQY
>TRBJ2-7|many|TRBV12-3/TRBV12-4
ASSGTDVYEQY
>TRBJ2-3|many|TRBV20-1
SARVSGRVRTDTQY
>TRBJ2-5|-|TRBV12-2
ASRLVGGGPAETQY
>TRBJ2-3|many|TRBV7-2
ASSSGVDTQY
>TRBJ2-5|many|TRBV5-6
ASSPSNGETQY
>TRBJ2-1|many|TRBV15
ATSRDRTKPQF
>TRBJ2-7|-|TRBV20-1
SAVPTSGIFYEQY
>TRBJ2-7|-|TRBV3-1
ASSPDGGYYEQY
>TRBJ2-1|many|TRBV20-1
SARGGALYNEQF
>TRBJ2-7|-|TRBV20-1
SAGDPAGYEQY
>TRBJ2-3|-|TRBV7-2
ASSQPGADTQY
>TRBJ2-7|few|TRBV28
ASSGAEGQGVYEQY
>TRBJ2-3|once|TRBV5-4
ASSLAGRASGKVDTQY
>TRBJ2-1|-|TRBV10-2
ASSGRSRRANNEQF
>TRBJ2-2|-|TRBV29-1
SVGLEGLAGSTGELF
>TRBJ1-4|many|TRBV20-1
SARDQLANEKLF
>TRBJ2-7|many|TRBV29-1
SVGTGTGRNEQY
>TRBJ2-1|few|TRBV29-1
SLAPVGRNEQF
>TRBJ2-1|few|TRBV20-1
SARDPGTNSYNEQF
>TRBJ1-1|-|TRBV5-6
ASSLGQGVVNTEAF
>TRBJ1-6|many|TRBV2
ASRGTARHSPLH
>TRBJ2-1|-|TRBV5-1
ASSFLGENEQF
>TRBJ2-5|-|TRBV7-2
ASSRGRDRYQETQY
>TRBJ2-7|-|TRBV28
ASSPGGSDEQY
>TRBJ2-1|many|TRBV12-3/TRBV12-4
ASNASPGGEQF
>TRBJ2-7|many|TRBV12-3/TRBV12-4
ASGQRSYEQY
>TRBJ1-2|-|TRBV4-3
ASSQEGAGRYGYT
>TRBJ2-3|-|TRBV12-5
ASGLVYTQY
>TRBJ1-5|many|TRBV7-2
ASSSGTGLEPQH
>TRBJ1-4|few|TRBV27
ASSAQKTVSTNEKLF
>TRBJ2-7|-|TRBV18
ASSPTSSSYEQY
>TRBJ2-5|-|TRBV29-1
SVAWETQY
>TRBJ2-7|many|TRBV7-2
ASSPRTGYEQY
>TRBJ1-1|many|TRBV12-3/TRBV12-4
ASRPGQGDSTEAF
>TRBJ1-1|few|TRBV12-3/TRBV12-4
ASRVAGMNTEAF
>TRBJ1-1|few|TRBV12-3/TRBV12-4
ASSLGRRGAEAF
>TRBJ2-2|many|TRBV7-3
ASSFDYSTGELF
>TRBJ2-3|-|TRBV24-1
ATREGLGTDTQY
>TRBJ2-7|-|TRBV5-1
PSSLGLAGVYEQY